Each of the 21 T cell receptor beta chains below was sequenced from the same sample in a study of blood T cell repertoires in COVID-19. Sequencing used immunoSEQ multiplex PCR; TCRdb keeps in-frame clones, though not all of them. Of around 230,000 clones listed, about nine tenths are singletons. The sequenced sample consisted of PBMCs or T cells enriched from blood (not recorded which). The receptors derive from a young woman who had recovered from COVID-19.

In this sample, this clone turned up a few times. This chain links TRBV4-1 with TRBJ2-7, with a weak D call TRBD1 (5 bases). CDR3 length: 18 amino acids. Germline assignment: CDR1 MGHRA and CDR2 YSYEKL. V lost 2 bases and J lost 2, with 22 bases in between. The CDR3 loop is CASSQNDGLRGRAYEQYF. DNA for the CDR3: TGCGCCAGCAGCCAAAATGACGGTCTAAGAGGCAGGGCCTACGAGCAGTACTTC.

V usage is TRBV5-5 and J usage is TRBJ1-5, with D perhaps matching TRBD1 (5 bases). V was trimmed by 0 bases and J by 5 bases, leaving 9 bases between them. The CDR3 is 14 amino acids. Germline V gene lookup returns CDR1 SGHKS and CDR2 YYEKEE (reference sequence). The CDR3 reads CASSLGQYHQPQHF. CDR3 nucleotides: TGTGCCAGCAGCTTGGGACAGTACCATCAGCCCCAGCATTTT.

This chain links TRBV3-1 (or the pseudogene TRBV3-2) with TRBJ2-3, with TRBD2 identical over 14 bases. The CDR3 is 16 amino acids. CDR1 LGHDT and CDR2 YNNKEL come from the germline V gene (reference sequence). J was trimmed by 2 bases and V by 4 bases; bases with no gene match: 2. The CDR3 region has the DNA TGTGCCAGCAGCCCGGGACTAGCGGGGGACACAGATACGCAGTATTTT. Protein sequence: CASSPGLAGDTDTQYF.

The V and J genes are TRBV9 and TRBJ2-3; perhaps TRBD2 as D (5 bases). Per germline, CDR1 SGDLS and CDR2 YYNGEE. Trimming left V 0 bases short and J 5 bases short, with 10 bases between. There are 14 residues in the CDR3. The CDR3: CASSVGTLGDTQYF. CDR3 nucleotides: TGTGCCAGCAGCGTAGGGACTCTCGGAGATACGCAGTATTTT.

The V gene is TRBV6-5, the J gene TRBJ1-6; 9 nucleotides agree with TRBD1. There are 15 residues in the CDR3. V lost 6 bases, J lost 4 bases, and 4 bases stayed unmatched. Looked up from germline, CDR1 is MNHEY and CDR2 is SVGAGI. The CDR3 DNA is TGTGCCAGCAGCACAGGGGGCACTTATAATTCACCCCTCCACTTT. Translation: CASSTGGTYNSPLHF.

The chain joins TRBV13 to TRBJ1-3; 9 bases line up with TRBD1. CDR3 length: 18 amino acids. Germline V gene lookup returns CDR1 PRHDT and CDR2 FYEKMQ (reference sequence). The V segment lost 1 base and the J segment 2 bases; nucleotides outside the gene matches: 9. The CDR3 sequence is CASSLAAGTGITGNTIYF. As DNA, the CDR3 is TGTGCCAGCAGCTTAGCTGCCGGGACAGGGATAACTGGAAACACCATATATTTT. Filled out from reference TRBV13 and TRBJ1-3, the complete variable domain reads AAGVIQSPRHLIKEKRETATLKCYPIPRHDTVYWYQQGPGQDPQFLISFYEKMQSDKGSIPDRFSAQQFSDYHSELNMSSLELGDSALYFCASSLAAGTGITGNTIYFGEGSWLTVV.

The J gene is TRBJ2-7, the V gene TRBV7-2, with 12 bases lining up with TRBD1. CDR1 is SGHTA and CDR2 is FQGNSA in the germline V gene. V gave up 0 bases and J gave up 7 bases; unmatched junction bases: 7. CDR3 length: 16 residues. The CDR3 coding sequence is TGTGCCAGCAGCTTAGCCCCGGGACAGGGGGCGCATGAGCAGTACTTC. Translating gives CASSLAPGQGAHEQYF.

This clone was detected once. This chain connects TRBV5-1 to TRBJ1-5; D call uncertain. Germline V gives CDR1 SGHRS, CDR2 YFSETQ. There are 15 residues in the CDR3. V lost 7 bases, J lost 2 bases, and 16 bases lay in between. CDR3: CASARVAVRNQPQHF. CDR3 DNA: TGCGCCAGCGCCCGGGTGGCGGTACGCAATCAGCCCCAGCATTTT.

This chain connects TRBV4-2 to TRBJ1-3, with D possibly being TRBD1 (6 bases). The CDR3 is made up of 14 amino acids. V was shortened by 7 bases and J by 0 bases, with 10 bases between the two germline ends. Germline V gene data show CDR1 as LGHNA and CDR2 as YNFKEQ. Written as DNA, the CDR3 is TGTGCCAGCACCTGGACAGACTCTGGAAACACCATATATTTT. Translating it yields CASTWTDSGNTIYF.

The rearrangement uses TRBV18 and TRBJ1-1, with 8 bases aligning to TRBD1. CDR3 size: 13 residues. V was pared by 5 bases and J by 7 bases, with 6 bases of the junction left unmatched. Germline V lookup: CDR1 KGHSH, CDR2 LQKENI. CDR3 nucleotide sequence: TGTGCCAGCTCAGCGACAGGGGTGAGTGAAGCTTTCTTT. Residues: CASSATGVSEAFF. Combining the CDR3 with reference TRBV18 and TRBJ1-1 gives the whole variable domain NAGVMQNPRHLVRRRGQEARLRCSPMKGHSHVYWYRQLPEEGLKFMVYLQKENIIDESGMPKERFSAEFPKEGPSILRIQQVVRGDSAAYFCASSATGVSEAFFGQGTRLTVV.

This clone was observed a single time. This chain connects TRBV5-8 to TRBJ1-2, with TRBD1 matching over 7 bases. Germline V gene data show CDR1 as SGHTS and CDR2 as YDEGEE. The CDR3 consists of 13 residues. The V segment lost 4 bases and the J segment 2 bases; nucleotides outside the gene matches: 2. CDR3 protein: CASSKDRNYGYTF. The CDR3 DNA reads as TGTGCCAGCAGCAAGGACAGGAACTATGGCTACACCTTC.

This clone was picked up a small number of times. The rearrangement joins TRBV5-1 to TRBJ1-6, with 8 bases fitting TRBD1. Trimming at V came to 2 bases and at J to 8 bases, leaving 6 bases not matched to a gene. The CDR3 extends over 15 amino acids. Per germline, CDR1 SGHRS and CDR2 YFSETQ. As DNA, the CDR3 is TGCGCCAGCAGCTTACATGACAGGGGAGATTCACCCCTCCACTTT. Its protein product is CASSLHDRGDSPLHF.

The rearrangement uses TRBV27 and TRBJ2-7; 7 bases align to TRBD2. Germline V gives CDR1 MNHEY, CDR2 SMNVEV (reference sequence). The CDR3 extends over 14 amino acids. Germline trimming cut 2 bases from V and 4 bases from J; bases unmatched to any gene: 5. CDR3 bases: TGTGCCAGCAGTTTAAAGGGGAGGGGATACGAGCAGTACTTC. Its protein is CASSLKGRGYEQYF.

The chain couples TRBV5-5 to TRBJ2-3, with TRBD2 matching 15 bases. From germline, CDR1 is SGHKS and CDR2 YYEKEE (reference sequence). The CDR3 consists of 20 residues. V shed 5 bases, J shed 4 bases, and the junction held 17 bases outside the gene matches. The CDR3 region has the DNA TGTGCCAGCAGTCCCTCAGCACCGGGACTAGCGGGGGGAATACCAGATACGCAGTATTTT. Its protein product is CASSPSAPGLAGGIPDTQYF.

V is TRBV7-6 and J is TRBJ1-1; 11 positions agree with TRBD1. Germline V gives CDR1 SGHVS, CDR2 FNYEAQ. V trimming: 5 bases; J trimming: 4 bases; junction bases outside the gene matches: 0. This CDR3 region has 13 residues. This chain's CDR3 is CASSGQGATEAFF. In DNA form, the CDR3 reads TGTGCCAGCAGCGGACAGGGGGCCACTGAAGCTTTCTTT.

The V and J genes are TRBV4-1 and TRBJ1-2; 10 nucleotides agree with TRBD1. The germline CDR1 and CDR2 sequences are MGHRA and YSYEKL. V was pared by 3 bases and J by 4 bases, with 5 bases of the junction left unmatched. This CDR3 is 15 amino acids long. The CDR3 protein is CASSQTGQGIYGYTF. CDR3 sequence (DNA): TGCGCCAGCAGCCAGACGGGACAGGGGATCTATGGCTACACCTTC.

This clone was seen a few times. The genes are TRBV4-3 and TRBJ2-2; TRBD2 matches 11 bases. CDR3 size: 17 residues. CDR1 LGHNA and CDR2 YSLEER come from the germline V gene. The J segment lost 1 base and the V segment lost 2 bases, leaving 3 bases of the junction unmatched. The CDR3 spells CASSQSGLAENTGELFF. CDR3 sequence (DNA): TGCGCCAGCAGCCAATCGGGACTAGCGGAGAACACCGGGGAGCTGTTTTTT.

The V call is TRBV3-1 (or the pseudogene TRBV3-2), the J call TRBJ1-6; no definite D call. The V and J ends lost 3 bases and 9 bases respectively, with 15 bases between them. The CDR3 is 15 residues long. Germline values: CDR1 LGHDT, CDR2 YNNKEL (reference sequence). CDR3 nucleotides: TGTGCCAGCAGCCATTCAGAGGGTCAACGTTCACCCCTCCACTTT. It codes for CASSHSEGQRSPLHF.

The gene calls are TRBV19 and TRBJ1-5, with D uncertain. Germline lookup yields CDR1 LNHDA and CDR2 SQIVND (reference sequence). The V gene lost 7 bases and the J gene lost 4 bases, with 8 bases spanning the gap. This CDR3 contains 12 residues. CDR3 protein: CASIHPNQPQHF. For the CDR3, the DNA is TGTGCCAGTATACATCCAAATCAGCCCCAGCATTTT.

The V and J genes are TRBV6-5 and TRBJ2-1; 7 nucleotides line up with TRBD2. V lost 2 bases and J lost 7; bases outside the gene matches: 11. The CDR3 runs to 16 residues. Germline loops: CDR1 MNHEY, CDR2 SVGAGI. CDR3 sequence: CASSYLTSERTNEQFF. The CDR3 DNA is TGTGCCAGCAGTTACCTCACTAGCGAACGGACTAATGAGCAGTTCTTC.

This clone was seen only a few times. This chain links TRBV4-1 with TRBJ2-4; a possible D gene is TRBD2 (6 bases). Between the trimmed V and J ends, which lost 4 bases and 10 bases, there was a span of 17 bases. This CDR3 is 14 amino acids long. Germline V CDR1 and CDR2: MGHRA, YSYEKL. The CDR3 protein is CASSRGVVGGIQYF. CDR3 coding DNA: TGCGCCAGCAGCCGAGGGGTGGTGGGGGGTATTCAGTACTTC.